The entry below gives a single T cell receptor beta chain sequence along with its context. Use of 60 Vbeta and 13 Jbeta primers characterized the PCR. Assay: immunoSEQ multiplex PCR; the TCRdb copy retains only in-frame clones and omits some. The data show 70,000 or so clones, approximately 72% seen once. Germline V CDR1 and CDR2: SGHVS, FQNEAQ. V was trimmed by 4 bases and J by 6 bases, leaving 9 bases between them. CDR3 size: 12 residues. The record originates from a study of cytomegalovirus exposure and HLA in healthy donors. This clonotype was obtained from a woman between 25 and 40 years old in good health and CMV-seronegative. Sequencing was carried out using PBMCs. This chain uses TRBV7-8 with TRBJ1-1; D remains ambiguous. CDR3 coding DNA: TGTGCCAGCAGCTCCCCTGCGTCTGAAGCTTTCTTT. This encodes CASSSPASEAFF. Based on the CDR3 plus reference TRBV7-8 and TRBJ1-1, the full variable domain is GAGVSQSPRYKVAKRGQDVALRCDPISGHVSLFWYQQALGQGPEFLTYFQNEAQLDKSGLPSDRFFAERPEGSVSTLKIQRTQQEDSAVYLCASSSPASEAFFGQGTRLTVV.